One and the same sample provided the 18 T cell receptor beta chains below, sequenced in a study of CD8+ T cells in alopecia areata. The authors extracted RNA and reverse transcribed it into cDNA as the sequencing template. TCRdb keeps only in-frame clones here, not all; method: immunoSEQ multiplex PCR. Of over 95,000 clones in the sample, about two fifths were seen once. Sequencing was done on a sample of CD4+ T cells sorted from blood. The receptor source for this set is a human donor with alopecia areata.

The V gene is TRBV6-1, the J gene TRBJ2-5; D is perhaps TRBD1 or TRBD2 (6 bases each). This CDR3 has 15 amino acids. Germline-derived CDR1 and CDR2 are MNHNS and SASEGT. With 6 bases removed from V and 4 bases from J, the gap between germline ends came to 18 bases. The CDR3 region is CASRKPGAGGETQYF. The CDR3 DNA sequence: TGTGCCAGCAGGAAGCCGGGGGCTGGGGGAGAGACCCAGTACTTC.

This chain links TRBV29-1 with TRBJ1-1; possible D gene TRBD1, 6 bases. CDR1 and CDR2 (germline): SQVTM, ANQGSEA. V shed 4 bases and J shed 0 bases, with 6 bases lying between them. The CDR3 covers 12 residues. The CDR3 here is CSVGTVNTEAFF. DNA for the CDR3: TGCAGCGTTGGGACAGTGAACACTGAAGCTTTCTTT.

Details on this clone: Within the sample, other DNA sequences also encode this same CDR3. The chain combines TRBV5-1 with TRBJ2-7; D remains ambiguous. Germline CDR1 is SGHRS and CDR2 is YFSETQ. This CDR3 is 11 amino acids long. Trimming removed 0 bases from V and 6 bases from J, with 4 bases in between. CDR3 DNA: TGCGCCAGCAGCTTGGGAGGCGAGCAGTACTTC. Encoded protein: CASSLGGEQYF.

The chain joins TRBV7-2 to TRBJ1-2, with 8 nucleotides matching TRBD1. Per germline, CDR1 SGHTA and CDR2 FQGNSA. The length of the CDR3 is 14 residues. After removal of 2 bases from V and 5 bases from J, the junction contained 4 bases not matched to a gene. The CDR3 DNA is TGTGCCAGCAGCTTACAGGGGGCGCAGTATGGCTACACCTTC. Residues: CASSLQGAQYGYTF.

The V call is TRBV7-2, the J call TRBJ2-7, with D perhaps matching TRBD1 (6 bases). Trimming pared 0 bases from V and 1 base from J, leaving 13 bases between. Per germline, CDR1 SGHTA and CDR2 FQGNSA. The CDR3 is made up of 16 amino acids. The CDR3 DNA reads TGTGCCAGCAGCTTAGCGTCAGGGGCTTGGTCCTACGAGCAGTACTTC. It yields the protein CASSLASGAWSYEQYF.

This clone was detected only a few times. The chain recombines TRBV29-1 with TRBJ1-2, with TRBD1 identical over 8 bases. V shed 5 bases, J shed 14 bases, and the junction held 13 bases outside the gene matches. The CDR3 runs 12 residues. Per the germline V gene, CDR1 is SQVTM and CDR2 is ANQGSEA. The CDR3 coding sequence is TGCAGCGTTAACACGGGACAGGATTCTCCAACCTTC. It encodes CSVNTGQDSPTF.

J is TRBJ1-5 and V is TRBV30; D unclear. CDR3 length equals 13 residues. Germline values: CDR1 GTSNPN, CDR2 SVGIG (reference sequence). V gave up 0 bases and J gave up 4 bases, with 7 bases separating them. For the CDR3, the DNA is TGTGCCTGGAGTGTCTCGGGTAATCAGCCCCAGCATTTT. Translating gives CAWSVSGNQPQHF.

The chain combines TRBV29-1 with TRBJ2-1; 7 bases map to TRBD2. Germline trimming cut 5 bases from V and 10 bases from J; bases unmatched to any gene: 8. Germline V CDR1 and CDR2: SQVTM, ANQGSEA. This CDR3 region has 12 residues. Here the CDR3 DNA reads TGCAGCGTTCTTAGGGATAGCGGGGAGCAGTTCTTC. Encoded protein: CSVLRDSGEQFF.

This clone occurred a few times. The gene calls are TRBV7-2 and TRBJ2-3, with D tentatively TRBD2 (6 bases). Trimming stripped 4 bases from V and 5 bases from J, with 13 bases between. Germline CDR1 SGHTA, CDR2 FQGNSA. The CDR3 is made up of 14 amino acids. DNA for the CDR3: TGTGCCAGCAGCTGGGTTAGGGGAGGAGATACGCAGTATTTT. It translates to CASSWVRGGDTQYF. The complete variable domain, with remaining parts taken from reference TRBV7-2 and TRBJ2-3, reads GAGVSQSPSNKVTEKGKDVELRCDPISGHTALYWYRQSLGQGLEFLIYFQGNSAPDKSGLPSDRFSAERTGGSVSTLTIQRTQQEDSAVYLCASSWVRGGDTQYFGPGTRLTVL.

The genes are TRBV27 and TRBJ2-7; D possibly matches TRBD1 or TRBD2 (6 bases each). V lost 3 bases, J lost 3 bases, and 15 bases lay in between. This CDR3 is built from 15 residues. Germline V lookup: CDR1 MNHEY, CDR2 SMNVEV (reference sequence). The CDR3 DNA reads as TGTGCCAGCAGTTTTAACGGGGGCGCACGCTACGAGCAGTACTTC. Translating gives CASSFNGGARYEQYF.

The J gene is TRBJ1-2, the V gene TRBV4-1; D unresolved. The CDR3 length is 15 residues. The germline V gene encodes CDR1 MGHRA and CDR2 YSYEKL. V was shortened by 5 bases and J by 8 bases, with 21 bases between the two germline ends. CDR3 DNA: TGCGCCAGCAGCAAGGAATCCGGGAGAGACGCCGGCTACACCTTC. As protein: CASSKESGRDAGYTF.

This chain joins TRBV27 and TRBJ1-2; a possible D gene is TRBD1 (5 bases). There are 16 residues in the CDR3. Trimming left V 8 bases short and J 4 bases short, with 23 bases between. The germline V gene encodes CDR1 MNHEY and CDR2 SMNVEV (reference sequence). CDR3 sequence: CASGLTASTGGYGYTF. The DNA of the CDR3 is TGTGCCAGCGGATTGACAGCTTCGACGGGGGGCTATGGCTACACCTTC.

CDR3 coding DNA: TGTGCCAGCAGTTCCCTGGGGTGGAGCTCCTACGAGCAGTACTTC. Its protein product is CASSSLGWSSYEQYF. V usage is TRBV25-1 and J usage is TRBJ2-7; no reliable D call. The CDR3 contains 15 residues. Trimming shortened V by 5 bases and J by 0 bases, and 14 bases separated the two germline ends. Germline CDR1 and CDR2: MGHDK and SYGVNS.

This clone was found a few times. The chain joins TRBV28 to TRBJ2-7, with 10 bases aligning to TRBD1. After removal of 0 bases from V and 4 bases from J, the junction contained 0 bases not matched to a gene. Germline assignment: CDR1 MDHEN and CDR2 SYDVKM. This CDR3 comprises 14 residues. The DNA for the CDR3 is TGTGCCAGCAGTTTATGGGACAGGGGGTACGAGCAGTACTTC. Translating gives CASSLWDRGYEQYF.

This clone was counted between two and nine times. The chain links TRBV23-1 to TRBJ1-1; TRBD1 aligns across 8 bases. TRBV23-1 is recorded as an ORF, its role being uncertain. The CDR3 has 14 residues. The V and J ends lost 3 bases and 10 bases, in that order; junction bases with no gene match: 10. The CDR3 reads CASSHISPQGGAFF. CDR3 sequence (DNA): TGCGCCAGCAGTCATATCTCCCCACAGGGGGGAGCTTTCTTT.

The gene calls are TRBV28 and TRBJ2-7; 10 bases map to TRBD2. The CDR3 runs to 14 residues. Trimming removed 7 bases from V and 3 bases from J; junction bases left unmatched: 6. Germline V gene lookup returns CDR1 MDHEN and CDR2 SYDVKM. The CDR3 sequence: CASMSLAGVYEQYF. CDR3 DNA sequence: TGTGCCAGCATGAGTCTAGCGGGGGTCTACGAGCAGTACTTC.

The sample holds a few counts of this clone. This chain uses TRBV6-1 with TRBJ1-2; unclear D gene. In germline, CDR1 is MNHNS, CDR2 SASEGT. The CDR3 is 13 amino acids. The V and J ends lost 6 bases and 6 bases respectively, with 14 bases between them. The CDR3 region is CASRATFGNGYTF. CDR3 in DNA: TGTGCCAGCAGAGCGACATTCGGCAATGGCTACACCTTC.

The chain joins TRBV28 to TRBJ2-5; no clear D. The CDR3 consists of 13 residues. V dropped 5 bases and J dropped 0 bases, with 7 bases sitting between them. Germline CDR1 and CDR2: MDHEN and SYDVKM. For the CDR3, the DNA is TGTGCCAGCAGTACAAGTTACCAAGAGACCCAGTACTTC. Translated, it gives CASSTSYQETQYF.